Below, 8 T cell receptor beta chains from the same sample are listed, as sequenced in a study of identical twins. TCRdb fed the 5' RACE reads into MiXCR, producing one record per CDR3 protein. The sample yields 600,000 to 800,000 distinct CDR3 sequences, 21% seen once. This sample also belongs to another study, concerning T cells expressing NK-cell markers.

Sequencing was carried out using PBMCs. These receptors were collected from a woman aged 18-35 years in good health.

This clonotype was observed at least ten times. The chain is built from TRBV7-9 and TRBJ2-3; D ambiguous. The CDR3 covers 12 residues. Germline CDR1 reads SEHNR; CDR2 reads FQNEAQ (reference sequence). Trimming stripped 6 bases from V and 4 bases from J, with 8 bases between. CDR3 DNA: TGTGCCAGCAGGAACTTGGCAGATACGCAGTATTTT. Translated, it gives CASRNLADTQYF.

In nucleotides, the CDR3 is TGTGCCAGCAGCGCCTCTCTTAGCGGGAGTGGCGGGGAGCTGTTTTTT. It is translated as CASSASLSGSGGELFF. The chain uses TRBV13 and TRBJ2-2; 9 nucleotides match TRBD2. Unmatched junction bases numbered 11, after V lost 5 bases and J lost 7 bases. The length of the CDR3 is 16 residues. CDR1 is PRHDT, CDR2 FYEKMQ, per germline (reference sequence).

DNA of the CDR3: TGTGCCAGCAGTTTAAGCAAAGGGACGCAGATAGGCTACACCTTC. Amino acids: CASSLSKGTQIGYTF. This chain links TRBV27 with TRBJ1-2; D perhaps matches TRBD1 (5 bases). Trimming took off 2 bases at V and 8 bases at J, with 18 bases between the two ends. The germline V gene has CDR1 MNHEY and CDR2 SMNVEV (reference sequence). CDR3 length equals 15 residues.

In nucleotides, the CDR3 is TGTGCCAGCAGCCCCGGGAGGTCCGGGTACAATGAGCAGTTCTTC. This translates into CASSPGRSGYNEQFF. This sequence joins TRBV7-2 and TRBJ2-1, with 7 bases that match TRBD2. The CDR3 is made up of 15 amino acids. Germline assignment: CDR1 SGHTA and CDR2 FQGNSA. The V and J ends lost 5 bases and 4 bases, in that order; junction bases with no gene match: 8.

This clonotype has just a few counts. The chain links TRBV29-1 to TRBJ2-7, with 14 nucleotides matching TRBD2. The CDR3 consists of 12 residues. Germline V gene sequence: CDR1 SQVTM, CDR2 ANQGSEA. J lost 13 bases, V lost 5 bases, and 7 bases had no gene match. The CDR3 DNA sequence: TGCAGCGTTCCGGGACTAGCGGGAGTTCCCTACTTC. Residues: CSVPGLAGVPYF.

This clonotype occurred a few times. The chain links TRBV12-3 or TRBV12-4 to TRBJ1-1; D perhaps matches TRBD1 (6 bases). The CDR3 extends over 17 amino acids. V was cut by 4 bases and J by 2 bases, with 20 bases left in between. CDR3 in amino acids: CASSSLRGGRSNTEAFF. The CDR3 DNA reads TGTGCCAGCAGTTCATTAAGAGGGGGACGCTCAAACACTGAAGCTTTCTTT.

This clonotype was seen a few times. V gene TRBV6-1 combines with J gene TRBJ2-1, with TRBD2 identical over 9 bases. The V gene's germline CDR1 is MNHNS and CDR2 SASEGT. The trim removed 10 bases at V and 7 bases at J, leaving 17 bases unmatched. The CDR3 has 16 residues. CDR3 region: CATSLSLAGRQNEQFF. In DNA form, the CDR3 reads TGTGCCACCTCCCTATCTCTAGCGGGAAGACAAAATGAGCAGTTCTTC.

This clonotype was observed at least ten times. The chain recombines TRBV7-6 with TRBJ2-2, with TRBD2 matching 8 bases. Unmatched junction bases numbered 5, after V lost 2 bases and J lost 0 bases. Per germline, CDR1 SGHVS and CDR2 FNYEAQ. The CDR3 is 17 residues long. CDR3 protein: CASSLQTSVSNTGELFF. The CDR3 nucleotides read TGTGCCAGCAGCTTACAGACTAGCGTTTCGAACACCGGGGAGCTGTTTTTT.